Presented here are 16 T cell receptor beta chains from one specimen sequenced in a study of OX40 agonist ivuxolimab in advanced cancers. Sequenced by immunoSEQ multiplex PCR; TCRdb stores in-frame clones only, minus some. The sample has 65,000 to 85,000 clones; 84% are singletons. Material: CD4+ or CD8+ T cells sorted from blood, obtained in a trial of the OX40 agonist ivuxolimab. Receptor source: an adult with an advanced solid tumor such as melanoma, head and neck, liver or kidney cancer.

This sequence joins TRBV29-1 and TRBJ1-1; D is undetermined. Trimming removed 4 bases at V and 1 base at J, with 10 bases between. This CDR3 has 13 amino acids. Germline assignment: CDR1 SQVTM and CDR2 ANQGSEA. The CDR3 here is CSVGWTANTEAFF. CDR3 DNA: TGCAGCGTTGGCTGGACTGCGAACACTGAAGCTTTCTTT.

The chain has TRBV12-5 and TRBJ1-5; tentatively, D is TRBD1 (6 bases). The V end lost 3 bases, the J end lost 1 base, and 10 bases lay between the germline ends. The CDR3 extends over 15 amino acids. From germline, CDR1 is LGHNT and CDR2 FRNRAP. This CDR3 reads CASGFGQGSNQPQHF. Here the CDR3 DNA reads TGTGCTAGTGGTTTTGGGCAGGGGAGCAATCAGCCCCAGCATTTT.

The rearrangement links TRBV27 to TRBJ2-7; TRBD1 is a possible D gene (5 bases). The V end was cut by 5 bases, the J end by 2 bases, with 13 bases between. CDR3 length: 14 residues. From germline, CDR1 is MNHEY and CDR2 SMNVEV (reference sequence). CDR3 DNA: TGTGCCAGCAGTCCACGGACACTAACCTACGAGCAGTACTTC. It encodes CASSPRTLTYEQYF.

The CDR3 nucleotides are TGCGCCAGCAGCTTGGATGGGCCACCTAGCAATCAGCCCCAGCATTTT. Translating gives CASSLDGPPSNQPQHF. The V and J genes are TRBV5-1 and TRBJ1-5; D gene uncertain. CDR3 length equals 16 residues. Germline V gene lookup returns CDR1 SGHRS and CDR2 YFSETQ. V was cut by 0 bases and J by 0 bases, with 10 bases left in between.

This chain uses TRBV11-3 with TRBJ2-2; 8 bases align to TRBD2. This CDR3 region has 14 residues. With V trimmed by 4 bases and J by 6 bases, 4 bases remained unmatched. Germline lookup yields CDR1 SGHNT and CDR2 YENEEA. The CDR3 loop reads CASSSSGWAGELFF. Written as DNA, the CDR3 is TGTGCCAGCAGCTCTAGCGGGTGGGCCGGGGAGCTGTTTTTT.

This chain joins TRBV19 and TRBJ2-7; D is possibly TRBD1 (6 bases). CDR1 is LNHDA, CDR2 SQIVND, per germline (reference sequence). The CDR3 runs to 12 residues. V was shortened by 7 bases and J by 7 bases, with 14 bases between the two germline ends. In nucleotides, the CDR3 is TGTGCCAGTAAAGACAGGCTGGAGGAGCAGTACTTC. Amino acids: CASKDRLEEQYF.

This chain joins TRBV11-2 and TRBJ1-1, with D hard to call. Germline values: CDR1 SGHAT, CDR2 FQNNGV. The CDR3 length is 16 residues. Trimming shortened V by 0 bases and J by 1 base, and 12 bases separated the two germline ends. CDR3 residues: CASSLEWGRSNTEAFF. The CDR3 DNA sequence: TGTGCCAGCAGCTTAGAATGGGGTCGGTCGAACACTGAAGCTTTCTTT. The full variable domain, completed using reference TRBV11-2 and TRBJ1-1, is EAGVAQSPRYKIIEKRQSVAFWCNPISGHATLYWYQQILGQGPKLLIQFQNNGVVDDSQLPKDRFSAERLKGVDSTLKIQPAKLEDSAVYLCASSLEWGRSNTEAFFGQGTRLTVV.

This chain uses TRBV2 with TRBJ2-1, with D possibly matching TRBD2 (6 bases). The germline CDR1 and CDR2 sequences are SNHLY and FYNNEI. This CDR3 has 14 amino acids. Trimming pared 10 bases from V and 0 bases from J, leaving 13 bases between. The chain's CDR3 is CAILLASSYNEQFF. As DNA, the CDR3 is TGTGCCATCTTACTAGCTAGCTCCTACAATGAGCAGTTCTTC.

The chain carries TRBV11-2 and TRBJ1-1; 7 bases match TRBD1. The trim removed 0 bases at V and 8 bases at J, leaving 6 bases unmatched. There are 14 residues in the CDR3. Germline V lookup: CDR1 SGHAT, CDR2 FQNNGV. The CDR3 DNA follows: TGTGCCAGCAGCTTAGAAGCAGGGGGATTCGAAGCTTTCTTT. Amino acids: CASSLEAGGFEAFF.

The gene calls are TRBV4-1 and TRBJ2-7; no firm D call. The CDR3 has 14 residues. Germline lookup yields CDR1 MGHRA and CDR2 YSYEKL. The V and J ends lost 1 base and 0 bases respectively, with 7 bases between them. The CDR3 DNA reads TGCGCCAGCAGCCAAGGTGTTATCTCCTACGAGCAGTACTTC. The encoded protein is CASSQGVISYEQYF.

The rearrangement joins TRBV7-9 to TRBJ2-5; D not certain. The CDR3 loop spans 14 amino acids. Trimming removed 5 bases from V and 1 base from J, with 11 bases in between. In germline, CDR1 is SEHNR, CDR2 FQNEAQ (reference sequence). The CDR3 sequence: CASSPTAIQETQYF. The DNA for the CDR3 is TGTGCCAGCAGCCCAACAGCAATCCAAGAGACCCAGTACTTC.

This clone is labeled medium-sized. This chain connects TRBV7-9 to TRBJ2-6; no clear D gene. The CDR3 spans 14 residues. The germline V gene encodes CDR1 SEHNR and CDR2 FQNEAQ (reference sequence). The ends were cut back, 6 bases at V and 3 bases at J, with 9 bases in the middle. The CDR3 spells CASSQLSGANVLTF. CDR3 in DNA: TGTGCCAGCAGTCAGCTTAGTGGGGCCAACGTCCTGACTTTC.

This chain connects TRBV7-8 to TRBJ1-5; tentatively, D is TRBD1 (5 bases). Germline CDR1 and CDR2: SGHVS and FQNEAQ. The ends were cut back, 4 bases at V and 2 bases at J, with 9 bases in the middle. The CDR3 has 14 amino acids. In DNA form, the CDR3 reads TGTGCCAGCAGCTCAGGGACCGGCAATCAGCCCCAGCATTTT. It is translated as CASSSGTGNQPQHF.

Of note for this clone: At one of its ends the junction is not consistent with the germline gene, which may arise from a read error. The chain is built from TRBV7-2 and TRBJ2-6, with D uncertain. The CDR3 sequence is 13 residues long. Germline values: CDR1 SGHTA, CDR2 FQGNSA. CDR3 residues: CASSFAGPNVLTF. The DNA for the CDR3 is TGTGCCAGCAGCTTTGCTGGGCCCAACGTCCTGACTTTC.

The V call is TRBV30, the J call TRBJ2-3; possible D gene TRBD2, 6 bases. Germline V gene sequence: CDR1 GTSNPN, CDR2 SVGIG (reference sequence). V lost 0 bases, J lost 0 bases, and 10 bases lay in between. This CDR3 has 15 amino acids. DNA for the CDR3: TGTGCCTGGAGTGTCTTGGGGGGTAGCACAGATACGCAGTATTTT. It yields the protein CAWSVLGGSTDTQYF.

The rearrangement uses TRBV7-3 and TRBJ2-6; 7 bases are shared with TRBD1. This CDR3 has 17 amino acids. J gave up 0 bases and V 2 bases, and 4 bases lay outside the gene matches. Germline V gene data show CDR1 as SGHTA and CDR2 as FQGTGA. The CDR3 protein is CASSLLGQTSGANVLTF. CDR3 bases: TGTGCCAGCAGCTTATTGGGACAGACCTCTGGGGCCAACGTCCTGACTTTC.